The subject of this entry is one TCR beta chain. V lost 5 bases to trimming and J lost 6 bases; unmatched junction nucleotides: 5. Germline V lookup: CDR1 KGHSH, CDR2 LQKENI. This CDR3 spans 13 amino acids. The sample originates from a study of blood T cell repertoires in COVID-19. For the study at large: The study drew acute and convalescent COVID-19 samples from the United States, Italy and Spain. The cDNA or gDNA used as material had been derived from T cells, B-cell-depleted T cells, or PBMCs.

Original data processing: Nucleated cell number was recorded as an estimate derived from reference gene primer amplification. Method: immunoSEQ multiplex PCR; TCRdb's copy keeps in-frame clones and lacks some. V, J and clone size were drawn from that table, and D and trimming were deduced from the DNA. The sample lists some 110,000 clones, around 86% occurring once. The sample comprised peripheral blood. The rearrangement uses TRBV18 and TRBJ1-1, with TRBD1 matching over 8 bases. The TCR comes from a man aged 35-49 years with acute or convalescent COVID-19. Here the CDR3 DNA reads TGTGCCAGCTCATTCCAGGGGGCAGCTGAAGCTTTCTTT. Protein product: CASSFQGAAEAFF.